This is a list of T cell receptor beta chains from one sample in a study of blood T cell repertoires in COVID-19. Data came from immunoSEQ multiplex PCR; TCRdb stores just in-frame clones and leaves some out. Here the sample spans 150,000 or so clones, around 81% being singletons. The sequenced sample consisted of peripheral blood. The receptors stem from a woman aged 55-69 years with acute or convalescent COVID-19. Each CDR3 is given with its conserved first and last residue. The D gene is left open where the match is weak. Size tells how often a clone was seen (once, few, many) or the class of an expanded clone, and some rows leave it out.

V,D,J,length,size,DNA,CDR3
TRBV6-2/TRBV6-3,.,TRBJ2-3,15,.,TGTGCCAGCAGTGCGGGGCATCTGGGAACAGATACGCAGTATTTT,CASSAGHLGTDTQYF
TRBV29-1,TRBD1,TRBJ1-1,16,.,TGCAGCGTCGGGACAGCGATATCGCCCATGAACACTGAAGCTTTCTTT,CSVGTAISPMNTEAFF
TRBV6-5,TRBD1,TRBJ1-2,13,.,TGTGCCAGCAGCCACACAAGGACAGGGCGCTACACCTTC,CASSHTRTGRYTF
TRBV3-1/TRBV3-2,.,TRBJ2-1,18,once,TGTGCCAGCAGCCAAGATAGGGACTCCTGGAGTACGGCTCATGAGCAGTTCTTC,CASSQDRDSWSTAHEQFF
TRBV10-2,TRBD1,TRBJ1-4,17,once,TGCGCCAGCAGTGTACGGGACAGGGGACCAACTAATGAAAAACTGTTTTTT,CASSVRDRGPTNEKLFF
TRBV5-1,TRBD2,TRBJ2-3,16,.,TGCGCCAGCAGCAGGGGACTAGCGGGAAGCACAGATACGCAGTATTTT,CASSRGLAGSTDTQYF
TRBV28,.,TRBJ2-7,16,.,TGTGCCAGCAGGGGACGGGACACCAAACCAACCTACGAGCAGTACTTC,CASRGRDTKPTYEQYF
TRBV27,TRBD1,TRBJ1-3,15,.,TGTGCCAGCAGACCGGGACAGCGATCTGGAAACACCATATATTTT,CASRPGQRSGNTIYF
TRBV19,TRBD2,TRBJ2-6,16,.,TGTGCCAGTACCCGGCGGGGGGCATCTGGGGCCAACGTCCTGACTTTC,CASTRRGASGANVLTF
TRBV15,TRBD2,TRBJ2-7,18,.,TGTGCCACCAGCAGTAGGGCTAGCGGGAGCCGAGCAGGCTACGAGCAGTACTTC,CATSSRASGSRAGYEQYF
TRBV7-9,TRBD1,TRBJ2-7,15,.,TGTGCCAGCAGCTACCTCACGGGACAGATCTACGAGCAGTACTTC,CASSYLTGQIYEQYF
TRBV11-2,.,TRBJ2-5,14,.,TGTGCCAGCAGCCCGCAAAGCCCCCGTGAGACCCAGTACTTC,CASSPQSPRETQYF
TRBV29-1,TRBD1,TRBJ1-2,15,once,TGCAGCGTTGACAGGGGGCGTCTTTGGGCGGCGGGCTACACCTTC,CSVDRGRLWAAGYTF
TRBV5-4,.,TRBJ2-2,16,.,TGTGCCAGCAGCTTGGATGGACTTTTGAACACCGGGGAGCTGTTTTTT,CASSLDGLLNTGELFF
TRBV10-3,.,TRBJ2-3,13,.,TGTGCCATCAGGGTCCGCCAGGGAGATACGCAGTATTTT,CAIRVRQGDTQYF
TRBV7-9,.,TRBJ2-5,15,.,TGTGCCAGCAGCACCAGAAGACTACAACAAGAGACCCAGTACTTC,CASSTRRLQQETQYF
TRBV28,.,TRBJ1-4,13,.,TGTGCCAGTGGGAGCACCTTGAATGAAAAACTGTTTTTT,CASGSTLNEKLFF
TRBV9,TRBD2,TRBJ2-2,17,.,TGTGCCAGCAGCGTAGGCCCCGCTGCGGGAGGTACCGGGGAGCTGTTTTTT,CASSVGPAAGGTGELFF
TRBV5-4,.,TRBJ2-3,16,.,TGTGCCAGCAGCTTAAGGGGGAGCGGAATAACAGATACGCAGTATTTT,CASSLRGSGITDTQYF
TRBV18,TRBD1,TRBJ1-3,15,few,TGTGCCAGCTCACCTCCGGACAGGGCGAGAAACACCATATATTTT,CASSPPDRARNTIYF
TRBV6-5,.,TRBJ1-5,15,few,TGTGCCAGCAGTTCACAGGCGTTGGGGAATCAGCCCCAGCATTTT,CASSSQALGNQPQHF
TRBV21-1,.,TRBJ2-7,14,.,TGTGCCAGCAATTTCGGGACTAGGACCTACGAGCAGTACTTC,CASNFGTRTYEQYF
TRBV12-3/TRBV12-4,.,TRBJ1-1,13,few,TGTGCCAGCAGTTTAAGCGATGAAACTGAAGCTTTCTTT,CASSLSDETEAFF
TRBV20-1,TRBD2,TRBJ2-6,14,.,TGCAGTGCTAGTAAAGGACTAGAGACCAACGTCCTGACTTTC,CSASKGLETNVLTF
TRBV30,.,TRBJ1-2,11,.,TGTGCCTGGAAGGCGGTATATGGCTACACCTTC,CAWKAVYGYTF
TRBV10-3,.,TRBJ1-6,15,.,TGTGCCATCAGTGAGGCACAGGGAGGGAATTCACCCCTCCACTTT,CAISEAQGGNSPLHF
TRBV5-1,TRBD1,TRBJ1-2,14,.,TGCGCCAGCAGCTTTTCCGGGACAGACTATGGCTACACCTTC,CASSFSGTDYGYTF
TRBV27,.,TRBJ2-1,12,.,TGTGCCAGCAGTCACGGGTACAATGAGCAGTTCTTC,CASSHGYNEQFF